This record concerns one T cell receptor (beta chain) sequence. This record belongs to a study of shared T cell receptors in the human thymus. Clones were read by immunoSEQ multiplex PCR, and TCRdb kept only the in-frame ones, dropping some. The repertoire holds hundreds of thousands of clones, roughly 88% seen once, with 0.008% to 0.011% in the top ten. Germline V gene sequence: CDR1 MGHDK, CDR2 SYGVNS. This CDR3 is 15 amino acids long. V was pared by 1 base and J by 3 bases, with 13 bases between. The sample was also reused in another study, on human thymus T cells. That paper notes: Thymic samples were excised during corrective heart operations.

Sequenced input: thymocytes. The receptor was isolated from a boy younger than two with a congenital heart defect. The chain joins TRBV25-1 to TRBJ2-7; possibly TRBD1 for D (6 bases). The DNA for the CDR3 is TGTGCCAGCAGTGAATGGCAGGGGACGGACTACGAGCAGTACTTC. Protein product: CASSEWQGTDYEQYF.